Shown below are 5 T cell receptor beta chains from a single sample sequenced in a study of response to subunit inactivated influenza vaccine. TCRdb itself ran the RT-PCR reads through MiXCR, one entry per CDR3 protein. Among some 800,000 distinct CDR3 sequences listed, 21% were seen once. This material consisted of PBMCs from blood, taken 5 days after vaccination. The receptors come from a man aged 50 or older who received an inactivated influenza vaccine.

The chain carries TRBV3-1 and TRBJ2-7, with 9 bases lining up with TRBD2. The germline CDR1 and CDR2 sequences are LGHDT and YNNKEL (reference sequence). This CDR3 has 15 amino acids. V was pared by 1 base and J by 9 bases, with 10 bases of the junction left unmatched. For the CDR3, the DNA is TGTGCCAGCAGCCAAGGAGCGGGGGGCCTCCGAGGGCAGTACTTC. Residues: CASSQGAGGLRGQYF.

CDR3 nucleotides: TGTGCCAGCAGCTTTGCTCCAGGGGGCGCGGAGACCCAGTACTTC. Translation: CASSFAPGGAETQYF. The gene calls are TRBV11-2 and TRBJ2-5; the match to TRBD1 covers 8 bases. Trimming cost V 3 bases and J 5 bases; bases outside gene matches: 8. The CDR3 is made up of 15 amino acids. From germline, CDR1 is SGHAT and CDR2 FQNNGV.

The sample holds many counts of this clonotype. This chain links TRBV24-1 with TRBJ1-5; 12 bases map to TRBD1. Trimming cost V 7 bases and J 7 bases; bases outside gene matches: 7. CDR3 length: 15 residues. The germline gives CDR1 KGHDR, CDR2 SFDVKD. CDR3 residues: CATSEGTGGMQPQHF. CDR3 bases: TGTGCCACCAGCGAAGGGACAGGGGGCATGCAGCCCCAGCATTTT.

This clonotype was counted between two and nine times. V is TRBV7-2 and J is TRBJ2-3; TRBD1 matches at 8 bases. Germline V gives CDR1 SGHTA, CDR2 FQGNSA. Unmatched junction bases numbered 6, after V lost 0 bases and J lost 4 bases. The CDR3 is 16 amino acids. The CDR3 region has the DNA TGTGCCAGCAGCTTAGCACCTACAGGGGGGTCAGATACGCAGTATTTT. Its protein product is CASSLAPTGGSDTQYF.

Concerning this clonotype: One end of the junction varies from germline; a read error may be responsible. The chain employs TRBV2 and TRBJ2-7, with no clear D. The CDR3 length is 17 residues. CDR1 SNHLY and CDR2 FYNNEI come from the germline V gene. The CDR3 loop reads CTSSFWLRTAAHYEQYF. CDR3 DNA: TGTACCAGCAGTTTTTGGCTGAGAACCGCGGCGCACTACGAGCAGTACTTC.